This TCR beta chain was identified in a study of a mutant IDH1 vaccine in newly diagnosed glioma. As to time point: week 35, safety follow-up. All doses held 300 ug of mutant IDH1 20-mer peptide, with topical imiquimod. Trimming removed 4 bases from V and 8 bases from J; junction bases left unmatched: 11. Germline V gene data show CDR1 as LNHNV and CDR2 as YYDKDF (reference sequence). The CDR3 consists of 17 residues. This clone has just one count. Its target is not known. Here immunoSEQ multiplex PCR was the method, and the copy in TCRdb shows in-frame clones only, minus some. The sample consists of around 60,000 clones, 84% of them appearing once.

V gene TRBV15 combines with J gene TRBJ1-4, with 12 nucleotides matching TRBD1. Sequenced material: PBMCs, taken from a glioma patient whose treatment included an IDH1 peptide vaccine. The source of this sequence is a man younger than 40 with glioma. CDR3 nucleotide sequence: TGTGCCACCAGCACCGACCGGGACAGGGGGCGGCGAGAAAAACTGTTTTTT. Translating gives CATSTDRDRGRREKLFF.